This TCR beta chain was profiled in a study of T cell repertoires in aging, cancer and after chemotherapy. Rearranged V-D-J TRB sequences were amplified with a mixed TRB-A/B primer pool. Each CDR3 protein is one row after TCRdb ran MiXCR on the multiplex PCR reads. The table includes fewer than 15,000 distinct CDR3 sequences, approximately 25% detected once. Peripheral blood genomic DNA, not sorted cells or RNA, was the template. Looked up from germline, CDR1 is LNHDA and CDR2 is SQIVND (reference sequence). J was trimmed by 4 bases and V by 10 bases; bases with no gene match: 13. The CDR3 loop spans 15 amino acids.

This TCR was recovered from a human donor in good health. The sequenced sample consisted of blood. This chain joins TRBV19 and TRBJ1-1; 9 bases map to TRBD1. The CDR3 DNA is TGTGCCACTCGAGGGACAGGGATTTGGGGCACTGAAGCTTTCTTT. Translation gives CATRGTGIWGTEAFF.